The clone carrying this T cell receptor (beta chain) was seen more than once but under ten times. Its matching antigen is unknown. The data are from a study of cytomegalovirus exposure and HLA in healthy donors. Study-wide points: Some V segments could not be told apart, so they were left out, TRBV6-2 and TRBV6-3 among them.

Looked up from germline, CDR1 is LGHNA and CDR2 is YNFKEQ. The length of the CDR3 is 14 residues. The trim removed 6 bases at V and 3 bases at J, leaving 4 bases unmatched. The PCR ran on 60 Vbeta and 13 Jbeta primers. Only in-frame clones appear in the TCRdb table, and some are missing; sequencing was by immunoSEQ multiplex PCR. The profile shows about 59,000 clones, roughly 80% of them singletons. Sequencing was done on a sample of PBMCs. This receptor was taken from a human donor in good health. This rearrangement joins TRBV4-2 to TRBJ2-2, with 7 bases matching TRBD2. The CDR3 bases are TGTGCCAGCAGACTAGCGCAAGACACCGGGGAGCTGTTTTTT. It encodes CASRLAQDTGELFF.